These 25 T cell receptor beta chains came from one sample sequenced in a study of cytomegalovirus exposure and HLA in healthy donors. Profiled with immunoSEQ multiplex PCR; TCRdb holds only in-frame clones, not every one. The sample shows 68,000 or so clones, about 90% of them seen only once. Sequencing was done on a sample of PBMCs. These receptors came from a man younger than 35 in good health and CMV-seronegative.

This chain links TRBV6-6 with TRBJ1-3, with D possibly TRBD1 on 6 matching bases. This CDR3 has 15 residues. V lost 7 bases to trimming and J lost 2 bases, with 15 bases between them. Germline assignment: CDR1 MNHNY and CDR2 SVGAGI (reference sequence). The CDR3 region has the DNA TGTGCCAGCAAGGGGGTCAGAAAAACTGGAAACACCATATATTTT. This gives the protein CASKGVRKTGNTIYF.

The chain links TRBV15 to TRBJ2-3; 8 bases match TRBD1. The V gene end was trimmed by 2 bases and the J gene end by 0 bases; junction bases not matched to a gene: 4. This CDR3 has 16 amino acids. Germline V gives CDR1 LNHNV, CDR2 YYDKDF (reference sequence). The CDR3 DNA is TGTGCCACCAGCAGATCAGGGGGCGGTAGCACAGATACGCAGTATTTT. It translates to CATSRSGGGSTDTQYF.

The CDR3 coding sequence is TGTGCCAGCCGGGGACAGGGTAGGTACGAGCAGTACTTC. It translates to CASRGQGRYEQYF. The genes are TRBV10-3 and TRBJ2-7; 9 nucleotides align to TRBD1. In germline, CDR1 is ENHRY, CDR2 SYGVKD. The CDR3 has 13 amino acids. The ends lost 10 bases at V and 4 bases at J; junction bases unmatched: 8.

This chain links TRBV5-1 with TRBJ1-5, with 8 bases matching TRBD1. V lost 1 base to trimming and J lost 2 bases; unmatched junction nucleotides: 2. This CDR3 contains 15 residues. The germline gives CDR1 SGHRS, CDR2 YFSETQ. This CDR3 is CASSLTGGGNQPQHF. The CDR3 nucleotides read TGCGCCAGCAGCTTGACAGGGGGTGGCAATCAGCCCCAGCATTTT.

V and J are TRBV13 and TRBJ1-1; 8 nucleotides agree with TRBD1. Germline CDR1 PRHDT, CDR2 FYEKMQ (reference sequence). V lost 4 bases to trimming and J lost 2 bases; unmatched junction nucleotides: 6. CDR3 length: 15 amino acids. DNA for the CDR3: TGTGCCAGCAGCTCCGGGACAGGCACCAACACTGAAGCTTTCTTT. Residues: CASSSGTGTNTEAFF.

This clone has only a few counts. CDR3 region: CASSQGLLIQYF. The DNA for the CDR3 is TGTGCCAGCAGCCAGGGACTACTTATTCAGTACTTC. The V and J genes are TRBV14 and TRBJ2-4; TRBD2 matches 7 bases. The CDR3 sequence is 12 residues long. Per germline, CDR1 SGHDN and CDR2 FVKESK. The V gene end was trimmed by 3 bases and the J gene end by 10 bases; junction bases not matched to a gene: 3.

The gene calls are TRBV10-3 and TRBJ2-1, with D perhaps TRBD1 (5 bases). The CDR3 has 17 residues. Germline CDR1 reads ENHRY; CDR2 reads SYGVKD. Trimming shortened V by 2 bases and J by 0 bases, and 14 bases separated the two germline ends. This CDR3 is CAISEGQGHSSYNEQFF. Here the CDR3 DNA reads TGTGCCATCAGTGAGGGGCAGGGCCACAGCTCCTACAATGAGCAGTTCTTC.

V gene TRBV7-3 combines with J gene TRBJ1-1; D is undetermined. CDR1 is SGHTA, CDR2 FQGTGA, per germline. CDR3 size: 13 residues. Deletions cut 5 bases from V and 5 bases from J, with 12 bases between. The CDR3 region is CASSALVGTEAFF. CDR3 bases: TGTGCCAGCAGCGCCCTAGTCGGGACTGAAGCTTTCTTT.

The chain combines TRBV7-8 with TRBJ2-1, with 10 bases identical to TRBD2. Germline trimming cut 3 bases from V and 8 bases from J; bases unmatched to any gene: 13. The CDR3 length is 17 residues. Germline CDR1 SGHVS, CDR2 FQNEAQ. The CDR3 loop reads CASSFLTSGIGRYEQFF. CDR3 in DNA: TGTGCCAGCAGCTTTTTAACTAGCGGGATAGGGAGGTATGAGCAGTTCTTC.

This clone was seen only once. Different DNA sequences within this sample yield the same CDR3. The J gene is TRBJ2-1, the V gene TRBV7-8; TRBD2 matches at 7 bases. V was pared by 5 bases and J by 1 base, with 8 bases of the junction left unmatched. CDR3 length: 16 amino acids. The germline CDR1 and CDR2 sequences are SGHVS and FQNEAQ. CDR3 bases: TGTGCCAGCAGCCCTTACCGCGGGGGTTCCTACAATGAGCAGTTCTTC. This gives the protein CASSPYRGGSYNEQFF. The full variable domain, in which reference TRBV7-8 and TRBJ2-1 provide the parts outside the CDR3, is GAGVSQSPRYKVAKRGQDVALRCDPISGHVSLFWYQQALGQGPEFLTYFQNEAQLDKSGLPSDRFFAERPEGSVSTLKIQRTQQEDSAVYLCASSPYRGGSYNEQFFGPGTRLTVL.

This clone was counted once. The rearrangement uses TRBV6-1 and TRBJ2-2, with 7 bases fitting TRBD2. Germline values: CDR1 MNHNS, CDR2 SASEGT. Unmatched junction bases numbered 9, after V lost 6 bases and J lost 5 bases. The CDR3 consists of 15 residues. The CDR3 region is CASRQWREFTGELFF. The CDR3 DNA is TGTGCCAGCAGGCAGTGGCGGGAGTTTACCGGGGAGCTGTTTTTT.

The rearrangement joins TRBV7-6 to TRBJ2-1; 10 bases align to TRBD2. The CDR3 has 16 residues. Trimming took 0 bases from V and 7 from J; bases not matched to a gene: 6. Looked up from germline, CDR1 is SGHVS and CDR2 is FNYEAQ. CDR3 in amino acids: CASSLAGLAGANEQFF. DNA of the CDR3: TGTGCCAGCAGCTTAGCAGGGCTAGCGGGAGCAAATGAGCAGTTCTTC.

The V gene is TRBV5-4, the J gene TRBJ1-1, with TRBD1 identical over 9 bases. The CDR3 extends over 17 amino acids. CDR1 is SGHNT and CDR2 is YYREEE in the germline V gene (reference sequence). V gave up 0 bases and J gave up 6 bases; unmatched junction bases: 12. In nucleotides, the CDR3 is TGTGCCAGCAGCTTGGGGGGGACAGGGAGGGTTAACGCTGAAGCTTTCTTT. It specifies CASSLGGTGRVNAEAFF.

This clone was counted a few times. J is TRBJ2-3 and V is TRBV27, with 7 bases lining up with TRBD2. This CDR3 is 11 amino acids long. V was pared by 10 bases and J by 8 bases, with 6 bases of the junction left unmatched. Germline CDR1 reads MNHEY; CDR2 reads SMNVEV (reference sequence). The CDR3 bases are TGTGCCACCAGCAGGACTAGTACGCAGTATTTT. It codes for CATSRTSTQYF.

V gene TRBV6-4 combines with J gene TRBJ1-3; D unclear. The CDR3 extends over 16 amino acids. With 9 bases removed from V and 0 bases from J, the gap between germline ends came to 18 bases. The germline V gene encodes CDR1 MRHNA and CDR2 SNTAGT. The CDR3 DNA reads TGTGCCAGAGTATCAAAGGACGGGAGCTCTGGAAACACCATATATTTT. Amino acid sequence: CARVSKDGSSGNTIYF.

The gene calls are TRBV5-1 and TRBJ1-1; maybe TRBD1 (6 bases). The CDR3 is made up of 15 amino acids. V was clipped by 2 bases and J by 4 bases, with 15 bases between them. The germline V gene has CDR1 SGHRS and CDR2 YFSETQ. The CDR3 region is CASSLVTGTITEAFF. CDR3 DNA sequence: TGCGCCAGCAGCTTAGTAACAGGGACGATCACTGAAGCTTTCTTT.

V is TRBV19 and J is TRBJ1-5, with TRBD1 identical over 10 bases. The junction had 8 bases not matched to a gene; V was cut back by 4 bases and J by 5 bases. This CDR3 spans 16 amino acids. Germline V lookup: CDR1 LNHDA, CDR2 SQIVND (reference sequence). The CDR3 protein is CASSSTGTGAHQPQHF. CDR3 nucleotides: TGTGCCAGTAGTAGCACCGGGACAGGGGCCCATCAGCCCCAGCATTTT. The entire variable domain, with the rest obtained from reference TRBV19 and TRBJ1-5, is as follows: DGGITQSPKYLFRKEGQNVTLSCEQNLNHDAMYWYRQDPGQGLRLIYYSQIVNDFQKGDIAEGYSVSREKKESFPLTVTSAQKNPTAFYLCASSSTGTGAHQPQHFGDGTRLSIL.

This chain joins TRBV11-2 and TRBJ2-3; a weak D match, TRBD2 (6 bases). Germline V gene sequence: CDR1 SGHAT, CDR2 FQNNGV. The CDR3 spans 14 residues. V gave up 5 bases and J gave up 3 bases, with 12 bases separating them. This CDR3 reads CASSRRDLTDTQYF. The CDR3 DNA is TGTGCCAGCAGCCGGCGGGACTTGACAGATACGCAGTATTTT. The entire variable domain, with the rest obtained from reference TRBV11-2 and TRBJ2-3, is as follows: EAGVAQSPRYKIIEKRQSVAFWCNPISGHATLYWYQQILGQGPKLLIQFQNNGVVDDSQLPKDRFSAERLKGVDSTLKIQPAKLEDSAVYLCASSRRDLTDTQYFGPGTRLTVL.

The rearrangement uses TRBV6-4 and TRBJ2-1; D unclear. Per the germline V gene, CDR1 is MRHNA and CDR2 is SNTAGT. With 5 bases removed from V and 5 bases from J, the gap between germline ends came to 10 bases. The CDR3 has 13 amino acids. The CDR3 protein is CASSSSPHNEQFF. The DNA of the CDR3 is TGTGCCAGCAGTTCGTCTCCCCACAATGAGCAGTTCTTC.

The genes are TRBV14 and TRBJ2-3; perhaps TRBD1 as D (5 bases). The CDR3 covers 15 residues. V shed 4 bases and J shed 0 bases, with 11 bases lying between them. CDR1 SGHDN and CDR2 FVKESK come from the germline V gene. CDR3 DNA sequence: TGTGCCAGCAGCCCCCGGCCAGGGAGCACAGATACGCAGTATTTT. Its protein product is CASSPRPGSTDTQYF.

The V and J genes are TRBV4-1 and TRBJ1-2; D unresolved. V was trimmed by 0 bases and J by 2 bases, leaving 7 bases between them. The CDR3 is 14 amino acids. Germline-derived CDR1 and CDR2 are MGHRA and YSYEKL. The CDR3 nucleotides are TGCGCCAGCAGCCAAGAAAGACTCAACTATGGCTACACCTTC. It yields the protein CASSQERLNYGYTF.

The V call is TRBV2, the J call TRBJ2-1; maybe TRBD1 (5 bases). This CDR3 contains 11 residues. Trimming cost V 9 bases and J 7 bases, with 10 bases left between them. Germline V gene data show CDR1 as SNHLY and CDR2 as FYNNEI. CDR3 in DNA: TGTGCCAGAAGGGCAGGGAATGAGCAGTTCTTC. Its protein product is CARRAGNEQFF.

DNA for the CDR3: TGTGCCAGCAGTTTGGACAGGGTAGAAACTGAAGCTTTCTTT. Protein sequence: CASSLDRVETEAFF. This chain joins TRBV6-5 and TRBJ1-1; 8 nucleotides line up with TRBD1. Germline lookup yields CDR1 MNHEY and CDR2 SVGAGI. The CDR3 has 14 residues. Trimming cost V 4 bases and J 5 bases; bases outside gene matches: 6.

V is TRBV5-1 and J is TRBJ2-1; D possibly corresponds to TRBD2 (7 bases). V lost 2 bases to trimming and J lost 14 bases, with 14 bases between them. The V gene's germline CDR1 is SGHRS and CDR2 YFSETQ. The CDR3 loop spans 12 amino acids. CDR3: CASSFEQGGKFF. In DNA form, the CDR3 reads TGCGCCAGCAGCTTTGAACAGGGAGGGAAGTTCTTC.

This chain uses TRBV28 with TRBJ2-5; 7 bases line up with TRBD1. The CDR3 loop spans 14 amino acids. In germline, CDR1 is MDHEN, CDR2 SYDVKM. V lost 3 bases, J lost 8 bases, and 9 bases stayed unmatched. The CDR3 is CASSFGDSLGTQYF. Written as DNA, the CDR3 is TGTGCCAGCAGTTTCGGGGACAGTTTAGGAACCCAGTACTTC.